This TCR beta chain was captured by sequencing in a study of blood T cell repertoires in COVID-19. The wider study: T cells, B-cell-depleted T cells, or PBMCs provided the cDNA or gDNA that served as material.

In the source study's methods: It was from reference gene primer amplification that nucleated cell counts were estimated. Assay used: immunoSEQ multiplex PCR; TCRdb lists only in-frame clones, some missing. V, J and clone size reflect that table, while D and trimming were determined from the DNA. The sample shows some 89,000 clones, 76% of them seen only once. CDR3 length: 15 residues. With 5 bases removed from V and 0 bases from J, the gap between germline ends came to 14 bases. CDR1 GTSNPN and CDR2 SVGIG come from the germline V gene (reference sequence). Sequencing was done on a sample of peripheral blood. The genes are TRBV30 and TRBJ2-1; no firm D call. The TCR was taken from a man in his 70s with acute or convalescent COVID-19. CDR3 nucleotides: TGTGCCTGGCAACACCCACAGAGCTCCTACAATGAGCAGTTCTTC. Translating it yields CAWQHPQSSYNEQFF.